This TCR beta chain was identified during a study of vaccination effects on CD4 cells after COVID-19. Study summary: The second dose preceded post-vaccine samples by a median of 72 days. Overall study findings and caveats: Healthy vaccine recipients' vaccine-induced clones were almost all SARS-CoV-2 mono-reactive.

The CDR3 is 15 amino acids. V shed 2 bases, J shed 0 bases, and the junction held 2 bases outside the gene matches. Germline V gives CDR1 KGHSH, CDR2 LQKENI. Repertoires were generated with immunoSEQ multiplex PCR, while TCRdb's copy carries only in-frame clones and drops some. Among some 66,000 clones, under 80% were seen once, and the ten largest hold more than 2%. Of note for this clone: Its antigen is unidentified.

A roughly ten-day culture period preceded the isolation of CD4+ T cells. All participants had two doses of either the BNT162b2 or mRNA-1273 vaccine. Replacing half the medium with IL-2 medium was done on days 3 and 7. Here the sequenced sample was CD4+ T cells from PBMCs cultured without peptide, taken after COVID-19 vaccination. The gene calls are TRBV18 and TRBJ2-3, with TRBD2 identical over 7 bases. This TCR was recovered from a human donor who received a COVID-19 vaccine. The DNA for the CDR3 is TGTGCCAGCTCACCAGTTAGCGGGAGCACAGATACGCAGTATTTT. As protein: CASSPVSGSTDTQYF.